A single T cell receptor (beta chain) is shown here with its context. This specimen comes from a study of blood T cell repertoires in COVID-19. Study details: The United States, Italy and Spain supplied acute and convalescent COVID-19 samples. PBMCs, B-cell-depleted T cells, or T cells provided the cDNA or gDNA that made up the material.

As handled by the study authors: Reference gene primer amplification in the assay estimated nucleated cell counts. Here immunoSEQ multiplex PCR was the method, and the copy in TCRdb shows in-frame clones only, minus some. V and J calls and clone size are given by that table; D and trimming were obtained from the DNA. The table has approximately 200,000 clones, around 89% seen once. CDR3 length: 14 residues. V lost 1 base and J lost 6, with 11 bases in between. Germline V CDR1 and CDR2: SEHNR, FQNEAQ (reference sequence). The chain links TRBV7-9 to TRBJ2-3, with D uncertain. This receptor was taken from a man between 65 and 85 years old with acute or convalescent COVID-19. Sequencing was performed on peripheral blood. The CDR3 is CASSLDANLDTQYF. Written as DNA, the CDR3 is TGTGCCAGCAGCTTAGATGCGAATCTGGATACGCAGTATTTT. Variable domain in full (rest from reference TRBV7-9 and TRBJ2-3): DTGVSQNPRHKITKRGQNVTFRCDPISEHNRLYWYRQTLGQGPEFLTYFQNEAQLEKSRLLSDRFSAERPKGSFSTLEIQRTEQGDSAMYLCASSLDANLDTQYFGPGTRLTVL.